A single sample is the source of the 26 T cell receptor beta chains below, sequenced in a study of PD-1 blockade in mismatch repair-deficient tumors. Sequenced by immunoSEQ multiplex PCR; TCRdb stores in-frame clones only, minus some. This table has tens of thousands of clones, roughly 80% appearing once. The sequencing used peripheral blood, collected 12 weeks after starting pembrolizumab. The receptors were sampled from an adult with mismatch repair-deficient cancer.

J is TRBJ2-7 and V is TRBV5-1, with 7 bases aligning to TRBD1. V trimming: 9 bases; J trimming: 1 base; junction bases outside the gene matches: 7. There are 13 residues in the CDR3. Germline V gene lookup returns CDR1 SGHRS and CDR2 YFSETQ. In DNA form, the CDR3 reads TGCGCCACCCGGCCACAGGGGTCCTACGAGCAGTACTTC. This encodes CATRPQGSYEQYF. The full variable domain, with the rest looked up from reference TRBV5-1 and TRBJ2-7, is KAGVTQTPRYLIKTRGQQVTLSCSPISGHRSVSWYQQTPGQGLQFLFEYFSETQRNKGNFPGRFSGRQFSNSRSEMNVSTLELGDSALYLCATRPQGSYEQYFGPGTRLTVT.

This chain links TRBV6-1 with TRBJ1-2, with 10 bases that match TRBD1. V was pared by 4 bases and J by 0 bases, with 2 bases of the junction left unmatched. This CDR3 has 15 residues. CDR1 MNHNS and CDR2 SASEGT come from the germline V gene. The CDR3 loop reads CASSVGQGANYGYTF. CDR3 DNA sequence: TGTGCCAGCAGTGTAGGACAGGGGGCTAACTATGGCTACACCTTC.

This clone is a singleton in its sample. The chain is built from TRBV5-6 and TRBJ2-7; 9 positions match TRBD2. This CDR3 is built from 15 residues. Germline V CDR1 and CDR2: SGHDT, YYEEEE. The V gene end was trimmed by 0 bases and the J gene end by 3 bases; junction bases not matched to a gene: 4. CDR3 DNA: TGTGCCAGCAGCTTGGAGGCGGGAGGGAACTACGAGCAGTACTTC. Translation gives CASSLEAGGNYEQYF.

The V gene is TRBV6-6, the J gene TRBJ2-5; no definite D call. V was trimmed by 4 bases and J by 5 bases, leaving 8 bases between them. Per the germline V gene, CDR1 is MNHNY and CDR2 is SVGAGI (reference sequence). The length of the CDR3 is 12 residues. CDR3 residues: CASSSIRETQYF. The CDR3 DNA sequence: TGTGCCAGCAGTTCCATCAGGGAGACCCAGTACTTC.

The chain is built from TRBV6-5 and TRBJ1-1, with 9 bases aligning to TRBD1. V lost 2 bases to trimming and J lost 6 bases; unmatched junction nucleotides: 7. Germline values: CDR1 MNHEY, CDR2 SVGAGI. There are 15 residues in the CDR3. The CDR3 protein is CASSYPTGGGSEAFF. For the CDR3, the DNA is TGTGCCAGCAGTTACCCGACAGGGGGAGGATCTGAAGCTTTCTTT.

The rearrangement uses TRBV5-1 and TRBJ1-4; maybe TRBD1 (5 bases). The CDR3 loop spans 15 amino acids. The germline V gene encodes CDR1 SGHRS and CDR2 YFSETQ. V was shortened by 4 bases and J by 0 bases, with 10 bases between the two germline ends. This CDR3 reads CASSATGATNEKLFF. CDR3 DNA sequence: TGCGCCAGCAGCGCCACAGGTGCAACTAATGAAAAACTGTTTTTT.

The gene calls are TRBV19 and TRBJ1-4; tentative D call: TRBD1 (5 bases). Germline V gene data show CDR1 as LNHDA and CDR2 as SQIVND (reference sequence). The CDR3 is 13 residues long. Trimming removed 11 bases from V and 7 bases from J, with 17 bases in between. The DNA for the CDR3 is TGTGCCGCGACAGATAGGCAGAGTGAAAAACTGTTTTTT. Protein sequence: CAATDRQSEKLFF.

The chain has TRBV14 and TRBJ1-1, with TRBD1 matching 9 bases. This CDR3 region has 13 residues. Germline V gene sequence: CDR1 SGHDN, CDR2 FVKESK. Trimming cost V 0 bases and J 11 bases; bases outside gene matches: 4. The CDR3 sequence is CASSQDLGTGAFF. The CDR3 DNA follows: TGTGCCAGCAGCCAAGATCTCGGGACAGGGGCTTTCTTT.

This chain links TRBV4-1 with TRBJ2-1; perhaps TRBD2 as D (6 bases). Deletions cut 4 bases from V and 7 bases from J, with 23 bases between. Germline V gene sequence: CDR1 MGHRA, CDR2 YSYEKL. The CDR3 covers 17 residues. The CDR3 loop is CASSREEGWEERNEQFF. The CDR3, as DNA: TGCGCCAGCAGCCGCGAGGAAGGGTGGGAGGAGCGGAATGAGCAGTTCTTC.

This clone was seen a single time. V is TRBV11-3 and J is TRBJ1-5; D might be TRBD1 (5 bases). V was shortened by 4 bases and J by 2 bases, with 9 bases between the two germline ends. The CDR3 has 14 residues. The germline V gene has CDR1 SGHNT and CDR2 YENEEA. CDR3 nucleotides: TGTGCCAGCAGCTCACGGGGGGGCAATCAGCCCCAGCATTTT. It yields the protein CASSSRGGNQPQHF.

The genes are TRBV6-6 and TRBJ2-7; D not resolved. The CDR3 is made up of 12 amino acids. The germline gives CDR1 MNHNY, CDR2 SVGAGI (reference sequence). V lost 5 bases and J lost 2, with 7 bases in between. CDR3 nucleotide sequence: TGTGCCAGCAGTGGACCGGCCTACGAGCAGTACTTC. Protein: CASSGPAYEQYF.

This clone is classed as medium-sized. The CDR3 reads CASSDSTLTEAFF. The CDR3 nucleotides are TGTGCCAGCAGTGACTCTACTCTCACTGAAGCTTTCTTT. This rearrangement joins TRBV6-4 to TRBJ1-1; D unclear. V dropped 0 bases and J dropped 4 bases, with 6 bases sitting between them. This CDR3 is built from 13 residues. In germline, CDR1 is MRHNA, CDR2 SNTAGT.

The genes are TRBV5-8 and TRBJ2-3; maybe TRBD2 (6 bases). V was cut by 3 bases and J by 2 bases, with 22 bases left in between. Germline V gene sequence: CDR1 SGHTS, CDR2 YDEGEE. The CDR3 is 18 residues long. The CDR3 loop is CASSSSFGTLVFTDTQYF. The CDR3 nucleotides read TGTGCCAGCAGCTCCTCCTTCGGGACTCTTGTCTTCACAGATACGCAGTATTTT.

This clone was detected only a few times. This rearrangement joins TRBV19 to TRBJ2-6; D possibly corresponds to TRBD2 (5 bases). V lost 3 bases to trimming and J lost 2 bases, with 5 bases between them. This CDR3 has 14 amino acids. Germline lookup yields CDR1 LNHDA and CDR2 SQIVND (reference sequence). As DNA, the CDR3 is TGTGCCAGTAGTATCGGGGCTGGGGCCAACGTCCTGACTTTC. Its translation is CASSIGAGANVLTF. Full variable domain (outside the CDR3, taken from reference TRBV19 and TRBJ2-6): DGGITQSPKYLFRKEGQNVTLSCEQNLNHDAMYWYRQDPGQGLRLIYYSQIVNDFQKGDIAEGYSVSREKKESFPLTVTSAQKNPTAFYLCASSIGAGANVLTFGAGSRLTVL.

The CDR3 protein is CASSLDRGSGNTIYF. CDR3 in DNA: TGTGCCAGCAGCTTGGACAGGGGGTCTGGAAACACCATATATTTT. The chain recombines TRBV5-4 with TRBJ1-3; the match to TRBD1 covers 8 bases. Germline lookup yields CDR1 SGHNT and CDR2 YYREEE (reference sequence). V was clipped by 0 bases and J by 1 base; unmatched bases: 0. This CDR3 comprises 15 residues.

As concerns this clone: With a much larger clone just one base away, this may be a read error. This same CDR3 is encoded by further DNA sequences in the sample. V is TRBV19 and J is TRBJ2-1, with 8 positions matching TRBD1. The CDR3 has 14 amino acids. Germline V gives CDR1 LNHDA, CDR2 SQIVND (reference sequence). CDR3 sequence reads: CASRRTGNYNEQFF. CDR3 bases: TGTGCCAGTAGAAGGACAGGGAACTACAATGAACAGTTCTTC.

The rearrangement joins TRBV5-1 to TRBJ1-3; D perhaps matches TRBD1 (5 bases). Germline V lookup: CDR1 SGHRS, CDR2 YFSETQ. V dropped 4 bases and J dropped 3 bases, with 8 bases sitting between them. There are 13 residues in the CDR3. CDR3: CASSIDSGNTIYF. As DNA, the CDR3 is TGCGCCAGCAGCATAGACAGTGGAAACACCATATATTTT.

There are a few counts of this clone. The chain employs TRBV14 and TRBJ2-2; no reliable D call. With 0 bases removed from V and 4 bases from J, the gap between germline ends came to 6 bases. Germline V gives CDR1 SGHDN, CDR2 FVKESK. The CDR3 is made up of 14 amino acids. The CDR3 loop is CASSQEAITGELFF. The DNA for the CDR3 is TGTGCCAGCAGCCAAGAAGCTATCACCGGGGAGCTGTTTTTT.

The chain recombines TRBV9 with TRBJ1-4; 8 bases are shared with TRBD1. The CDR3 runs to 16 residues. Germline values: CDR1 SGDLS, CDR2 YYNGEE. Trimming at V came to 0 bases and at J to 7 bases, leaving 8 bases not matched to a gene. As DNA, the CDR3 is TGTGCCAGCAGCGTAGAAGGACAGGGAGTCGGTGAAAAACTGTTTTTT. Residues: CASSVEGQGVGEKLFF.

The chain joins TRBV5-4 to TRBJ2-3; D unresolved. CDR1 and CDR2 (germline): SGHNT, YYREEE (reference sequence). CDR3 length: 13 residues. Trimming shortened V by 0 bases and J by 6 bases, and 8 bases separated the two germline ends. The CDR3 reads CASSLGLGDTQYF. As DNA, the CDR3 is TGTGCCAGCAGCTTGGGGTTGGGCGATACGCAGTATTTT.

V usage is TRBV7-3 and J usage is TRBJ2-7; 11 positions match TRBD2. The CDR3 has 14 residues. Trimming removed 4 bases from V and 4 bases from J; junction bases left unmatched: 3. The germline gives CDR1 SGHTA, CDR2 FQGTGA. The CDR3 nucleotides are TGTGCCAGCAGCTCACTAGCGGGAGATTACGAGCAGTACTTC. It specifies CASSSLAGDYEQYF.

CDR3 coding DNA: TGTGCCAGTAGTCCCCGGACAGGGACTGGAACTGAAGCTTTCTTT. Amino acid sequence: CASSPRTGTGTEAFF. V is TRBV19 and J is TRBJ1-1; 8 nucleotides agree with TRBD1. After removal of 5 bases from V and 5 bases from J, the junction contained 10 bases not matched to a gene. Germline V lookup: CDR1 LNHDA, CDR2 SQIVND (reference sequence). CDR3 length: 15 amino acids.

The chain employs TRBV4-1 and TRBJ2-2, with no clear D. The CDR3 sequence is 14 residues long. V was shortened by 1 base and J by 4 bases, with 7 bases between the two germline ends. Looked up from germline, CDR1 is MGHRA and CDR2 is YSYEKL. CDR3 in DNA: TGCGCCAGCAGCCAAGCCCTTTTCACCGGGGAGCTGTTTTTT. As protein: CASSQALFTGELFF.

This clone was found once. The chain joins TRBV19 to TRBJ2-2; D unresolved. This CDR3 has 15 amino acids. Trimming left V 4 bases short and J 1 base short, with 10 bases between. The V gene's germline CDR1 is LNHDA and CDR2 SQIVND (reference sequence). The CDR3 nucleotides read TGTGCCAGTAGTAGGGTGACATTGAACACCGGGGAGCTGTTTTTT. This encodes CASSRVTLNTGELFF.

V usage is TRBV11-2 and J usage is TRBJ1-2; tentatively, D is TRBD1 (6 bases). CDR1 is SGHAT, CDR2 FQNNGV, per germline. This CDR3 is 13 amino acids long. The V end was cut by 4 bases, the J end by 7 bases, with 13 bases between. The CDR3: CASSSLGGLGYTF. CDR3 DNA: TGTGCCAGCAGCTCACTTGGGGGGCTTGGCTACACCTTC.

The chain links TRBV5-5 to TRBJ1-5, with a weak D call TRBD1 (6 bases). Trimming cost V 3 bases and J 6 bases, with 16 bases left between them. The CDR3 runs 15 residues. CDR1 and CDR2 (germline): SGHKS, YYEKEE (reference sequence). CDR3 region: CASSSGTWEGQPQHF. The CDR3 nucleotides are TGTGCCAGCAGCTCCGGGACATGGGAAGGTCAGCCCCAGCATTTT.